This is a list of T cell receptor beta chains from one sample in a study of identical twins. One entry per CDR3 protein results from TCRdb running MiXCR on the 5' RACE reads. Seen here are roughly 250,000 distinct CDR3 sequences, approximately 7.8% observed once, and the top ten hold about 5.6%. The same data also contributed to another study, on yellow fever vaccine responses in identical twins.

Material for sequencing was CD8+ T cells sorted from blood. These receptors were obtained from a woman aged 18-29 years in good health. The CDR3 runs from the conserved cysteine through the conserved F or W. Each record gives: clone size, V gene, J gene, D gene, CDR3 DNA, CDR3 protein. The D gene is left open where the match is weak. Clone size, where shown, is once, few, many, or a class for clones that have expanded.

few	TRBV7-8	TRBJ1-6	.	TGTGCCAGCAGCTTAACAACAGTAAACTATAATTCACCCCTCCACTTT	CASSLTTVNYNSPLHF
.	TRBV3-1	TRBJ2-2	.	TGTGCCAGCAGCCAATCTGGGAACACCGGGGAGCTGTTTTTT	CASSQSGNTGELFF
few	TRBV7-8	TRBJ2-2	.	TGTGCCAGGGGGTCACTCACCGGGGAGCTGTTTTTT	CARGSLTGELFF
.	TRBV29-1	TRBJ1-2	TRBD1	TGCAGCGTTGACCCTCGACAGGGGGCTGGCTATGGCTACACCTTC	CSVDPRQGAGYGYTF
.	TRBV20-1	TRBJ1-2	TRBD1	TGCAGTGCTTTAGGTACAGGGGGCGTTGGCTATGGCTACACCTTC	CSALGTGGVGYGYTF
.	TRBV4-1	TRBJ1-1	.	TGCGCCAGCAGCCAAGTTCCGACCCCGGGGAGGACTGAAGCTTTCTTT	CASSQVPTPGRTEAFF
.	TRBV5-1	TRBJ1-4	.	TGCGCCAGCAGCTTGGTGGCGGTCGAAGTTGGTGAAAAACTGTTTTTT	CASSLVAVEVGEKLFF
few	TRBV29-1	TRBJ2-1	.	TGCAGCGTTGCCGCGGGGGCGGGCGATGAGCAGTTCTTC	CSVAAGAGDEQFF
few	TRBV28	TRBJ2-1	.	TGTGCCAGCAGTTTTGCCGAAACCTCCTACAATGAGCAGTTCTTC	CASSFAETSYNEQFF
.	TRBV12-3/TRBV12-4	TRBJ2-3	.	TGTGCCAGCAGCCGTGGGGCGGCGTTCACAGATACGCAGTATTTT	CASSRGAAFTDTQYF
.	TRBV2	TRBJ1-2	.	TGTGCCAGCAGTGAAGACTCAGGGGAGAATGGCTACACCTTC	CASSEDSGENGYTF
few	TRBV10-1	TRBJ2-2	.	TGCGCCAGCAGTGAGTCGATGGGGGCCGGGGAGCTGTTTTTT	CASSESMGAGELFF
many	TRBV11-2	TRBJ1-5	.	TGTGCCAGCAGCTTAGATGGCACGTGGTCCGATCAGCCCCAGCATTTT	CASSLDGTWSDQPQHF
many	TRBV7-9	TRBJ2-1	.	TGTGCCAGCAGCTTTGCGGGGTACAATGAGCAGTTCTTC	CASSFAGYNEQFF
many	TRBV7-9	TRBJ2-2	.	TGTGCCAGCAGCCACTCCACCGGGGAGCTGTTTTTT	CASSHSTGELFF
few	TRBV15	TRBJ2-5	TRBD2	TGTGCCACCAGCAGCTTGACTAGCGGGGGTAACCTTTGGGAGACCCAGTACTTC	CATSSLTSGGNLWETQYF
.	TRBV19	TRBJ2-3	.	TGTGCCAGTTTCAGCACAGATACGCAGTATTTT	CASFSTDTQYF
few	TRBV5-1	TRBJ2-1	.	TGCGCCAGCAGCTTGATGGACAGAGACTCGTGGTCCTACAATGAGCAGTTCTTC	CASSLMDRDSWSYNEQFF
.	TRBV18	TRBJ2-4	.	TGTGCCAGCTCACTCGTCCCTTGGGATCAGTACTTC	CASSLVPWDQYF
few	TRBV19	TRBJ1-1	TRBD1	TGTGCCAGTAGTCCCCCAGGGGGACCTGAAGCTTTCTTT	CASSPPGGPEAFF
many	TRBV12-3/TRBV12-4	TRBJ2-1	TRBD2	TGTGCCAGCAGTAAGCTAGCGGCCCCCGCCTACAATGAGCAGTTCTTC	CASSKLAAPAYNEQFF
.	TRBV18	TRBJ2-3	TRBD2	TGTGCCAGCTCCCCCTCCCTAGCGGGAGGGACCCCCACGCAGTATTTT	CASSPSLAGGTPTQYF
few	TRBV6-4	TRBJ2-5	.	TGTGCCAGCAGTGAAGGAGGTGGGGGCCAAGAGACCCAGTACTTC	CASSEGGGGQETQYF
.	TRBV20-1	TRBJ2-1	TRBD1	TGCAGTGCTAGAGATTACAGGGGAAACAATGAGCAGTTCTTC	CSARDYRGNNEQFF
many	TRBV9	TRBJ2-7	.	TGTGCCAGCAGCGTAGGGGCGGGGGCCTCCTACGAGCAGTACTTC	CASSVGAGASYEQYF
few	TRBV7-2	TRBJ2-3	TRBD1	TGTGCCAGCAGCTCCGGACAGGGGCGGACAGATACGCAGTATTTT	CASSSGQGRTDTQYF
few	TRBV7-6	TRBJ2-3	TRBD2	TGTGCCAGCGGTTTAGCGGGAGAAGTTACGCAGTATTTT	CASGLAGEVTQYF
many	TRBV12-3/TRBV12-4	TRBJ1-2	.	TGTGCCAGCAGTCCAGGGGAAGGCTACACCTTC	CASSPGEGYTF
few	TRBV11-2	TRBJ2-1	TRBD2	TGTGCCAGCAGCTTATGGGGACTAGCGGCAGAAAGCTCCTACAATGAGCAGTTCTTC	CASSLWGLAAESSYNEQFF
many	TRBV12-3/TRBV12-4	TRBJ2-2	TRBD1	TGTGCCAGCAGTTTAGTAGGGTATCGGACAGGGGTCACCGGGGAGCTGTTTTTT	CASSLVGYRTGVTGELFF
few	TRBV11-2	TRBJ2-7	.	TGTGCCAGCACCACAGGGGGACTAGATCGTTACGAGCAGTACTTC	CASTTGGLDRYEQYF
few	TRBV7-9	TRBJ1-5	.	TGTGCCAGCAGTCCGGACAGAAATAGCAATCAGCCCCAGCATTTT	CASSPDRNSNQPQHF
.	TRBV11-2	TRBJ2-1	TRBD2	TGTGCCAGCAGCTTACGTCCGGCTAGCGGGTACCCCTACAATGAGCAGTTCTTC	CASSLRPASGYPYNEQFF
few	TRBV21-1	TRBJ1-1	.	TGTGCCAGCAGTATCAAAAACAAGGGGGTGAGTCCTGAAGCTTTCTTT	CASSIKNKGVSPEAFF
.	TRBV12-3/TRBV12-4	TRBJ2-2	TRBD2	TGTGCCAGCAGTCCGCCGACTAGCGGGTCGAACACCGGGGAGCTGTTTTTT	CASSPPTSGSNTGELFF
many	TRBV5-1	TRBJ1-1	.	TGCGCCAGCAGCTCTACGCGGGAGCGCACTGAAGCTTTCTTT	CASSSTRERTEAFF
.	TRBV5-1	TRBJ2-2	.	TGCGCCAGCAGCTTGTATGGGGGCCGGGACACCGGGGAGCTGTTTTTT	CASSLYGGRDTGELFF
many	TRBV29-1	TRBJ2-1	.	TGCAGCGTACCCGTGGCAGGGGGGTACAATGAGCAGTTCTTC	CSVPVAGGYNEQFF
many	TRBV12-3/TRBV12-4	TRBJ2-1	.	TGTGCCAGCAGTTTGTATGAGCAGTTCTTC	CASSLYEQFF
.	TRBV24-1	TRBJ2-7	.	TGTGCCACCAGTGGTACCTCGGGAGAATTTACGGACGAGCAGTACTTC	CATSGTSGEFTDEQYF
few	TRBV13	TRBJ2-1	.	TGTGCCAGCAGCTTTGGCGGATACAATGAGCAGTTCTTC	CASSFGGYNEQFF
few	TRBV7-3	TRBJ2-1	TRBD2	TGTGCCAGCAGCTTACCCGGGACTAGCGGGAGGGCCCATGAGCAGTTCTTC	CASSLPGTSGRAHEQFF